The text below deals with one TCR beta chain. Per the study methods: Reference gene primer amplification gave nucleated cell count estimates. Some clones are missing from TCRdb's copy, which holds only in-frame ones; the method was immunoSEQ multiplex PCR. V and J calls and clone size follow that table, whereas D and trimming were derived from the DNA. This sample yields approximately 180,000 clones, of which about 90% are seen a single time; roughly 1.2% belongs to the top ten. Adults between about 18 and 89 years of age took part from 24 US areas. This record comes from a study of blood T cell repertoires in COVID-19. Looking at the study overall: The United States, Italy and Spain provided the acute and convalescent COVID-19 samples.

The receptor's source is a human donor with acute COVID-19. The donor label of this sample is uncertain. The sample taken for sequencing was PBMCs or T cells enriched from blood (not recorded which).

The CDR3 nucleotides are TGTGCCACCTTCCCCTCACTGGAGGAGTACGAGCAGTACTTC. It is translated as CATFPSLEEYEQYF. V is TRBV27 and J is TRBJ2-7; TRBD2 might be the D (5 bases). This CDR3 contains 14 residues. Between the trimmed V and J ends, which lost 10 bases and 4 bases, there was a span of 20 bases. CDR1 and CDR2 from the germline V gene are MNHEY and SMNVEV (reference sequence).